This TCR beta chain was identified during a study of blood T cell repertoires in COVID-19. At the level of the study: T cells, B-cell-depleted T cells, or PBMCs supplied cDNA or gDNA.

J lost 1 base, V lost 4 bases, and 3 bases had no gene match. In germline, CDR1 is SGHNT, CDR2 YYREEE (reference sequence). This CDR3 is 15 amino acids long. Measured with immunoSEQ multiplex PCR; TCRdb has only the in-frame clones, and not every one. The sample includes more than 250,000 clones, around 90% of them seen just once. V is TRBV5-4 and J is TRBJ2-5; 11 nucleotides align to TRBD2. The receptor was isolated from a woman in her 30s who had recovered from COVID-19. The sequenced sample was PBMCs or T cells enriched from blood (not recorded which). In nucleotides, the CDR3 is TGTGCCAGCAGCCCGACTAGCGGGGTCCAAGAGACCCAGTACTTC. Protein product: CASSPTSGVQETQYF. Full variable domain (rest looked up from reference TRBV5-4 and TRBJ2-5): ETGVTQSPTHLIKTRGQQVTLRCSSQSGHNTVSWYQQALGQGPQFIFQYYREEENGRGNFPPRFSGLQFPNYSSELNVNALELDDSALYLCASSPTSGVQETQYFGPGTRLLVL.